A single sample gave rise to the 26 T cell receptor beta chains below, sequenced in a study of molecular identifiers for immune sequencing clone quantification. From the PCR reads, TCRdb called clonotypes with MiXCR, one entry per CDR3 protein. The sample consists of about 330,000 distinct CDR3 sequences, roughly 24% of them appearing once. Sequencing was carried out using naive CD8+ T cells from blood, with Jurkat cell RNA spiked in. Subset of the sample: FACS-sorted CD8+CD4-CCR7+CD45RA+ naive T cells. The origin of the receptors is a human donor in good health. Some libraries in this study had Jurkat cell RNA spiked in.

This clonotype was recorded at least ten times. This chain connects TRBV7-2 to TRBJ2-5, with TRBD2 identical over 8 bases. Germline CDR1 SGHTA, CDR2 FQGNSA. V was clipped by 4 bases and J by 5 bases; unmatched bases: 9. The CDR3 is 15 amino acids. CDR3 coding DNA: TGTGCCAGCAGCTCAAGCGGGGGCCCAAAGGAGACCCAGTACTTC. It specifies CASSSSGGPKETQYF.

Comment on this clonotype: A much larger clonotype is one base distant, so this may be a read error. V usage is TRBV29-1 and J usage is TRBJ2-3; TRBD2 matches at 9 bases. The germline V gene encodes CDR1 SQVTM and CDR2 ANQGSEA. The CDR3 is 18 amino acids. The junction had 20 bases not matched to a gene; V was cut back by 5 bases and J by 5 bases. The CDR3 bases are TGCAGCGTTACCCGAGCCCGTGCTGGACAAGCGGGAGGAGATACGCAGTATTTT. Translating it yields CSVTRARAGQAGGDTQYF.

About this clonotype itself: It may be a read error: a sequence one base away is much more abundant. The chain is built from TRBV5-1 and TRBJ1-2, with 7 bases that match TRBD1. Unmatched junction bases numbered 20, after V lost 7 bases and J lost 5 bases. There are 17 residues in the CDR3. Germline V gene lookup returns CDR1 SGHRS and CDR2 YFSETQ. DNA for the CDR3: TGCGCCAGCCGGCCTCCTTCGTCAGGGGGTGATCAATATGGCTACACCTTC. Translation: CASRPPSSGGDQYGYTF. Full variable domain (missing parts from reference TRBV5-1 and TRBJ1-2): KAGVTQTPRYLIKTRGQQVTLSCSPISGHRSVSWYQQTPGQGLQFLFEYFSETQRNKGNFPGRFSGRQFSNSRSEMNVSTLELGDSALYLCASRPPSSGGDQYGYTFGSGTRLTVV.

This clonotype was observed a few times. A junction boundary mismatches the germline segment, possibly from a read error. The CDR3 protein is CAGSPASGSNYEQYF. Here the CDR3 DNA reads TGCGCCGGCAGTCCGGCTTCGGGAAGTAATTACGAGCAGTACTTC. The V call is TRBV5-1, the J call TRBJ2-7; TRBD2 might be the D (5 bases). Germline lookup yields CDR1 SGHRS and CDR2 YFSETQ. This CDR3 has 15 amino acids.

The CDR3 is CASSLSGVGTEAFF. CDR3 DNA: TGTGCCAGCAGTTTATCAGGGGTAGGCACTGAAGCTTTCTTT. The gene calls are TRBV27 and TRBJ1-1; D is possibly TRBD1 (5 bases). Germline CDR1 is MNHEY and CDR2 is SMNVEV (reference sequence). V lost 0 bases to trimming and J lost 4 bases, with 9 bases between them. The CDR3 contains 14 residues.

In regard to this clonotype: This may be a read error: a much more frequent sequence differs by one nucleotide. This chain connects TRBV27 to TRBJ2-5; 9 positions agree with TRBD2. Germline V CDR1 and CDR2: MNHEY, SMNVEV (reference sequence). CDR3 length: 15 residues. The CDR3 reads CASSHGLAFGEAQYF. CDR3 nucleotide sequence: TGTGCCAGCAGCCATGGACTAGCGTTCGGAGAGGCCCAGTACTTC.

This chain joins TRBV7-9 and TRBJ2-7, with 11 bases matching TRBD1. V dropped 7 bases and J dropped 6; count of bases not matched to a gene: 11. The CDR3 contains 15 residues. In germline, CDR1 is SEHNR, CDR2 FQNEAQ (reference sequence). CDR3 protein: CASNPFGQGAGEQYF. CDR3 DNA sequence: TGTGCCAGCAATCCTTTCGGACAGGGGGCAGGCGAGCAGTACTTC.

Comments on this clonotype: The junction departs from germline at one end; a sequencing error may be responsible. The V gene is TRBV5-1, the J gene TRBJ2-3; tentative D call: TRBD1 (6 bases). Germline-derived CDR1 and CDR2 are SGHRS and YFSETQ. The CDR3 has 14 amino acids. CDR3 bases: TGCGCCAGCAGCCCCGGGACAACCCCAGATACGCAGTTTTTT. Protein sequence: CASSPGTTPDTQFF.

This clonotype has ten or more counts. The chain recombines TRBV28 with TRBJ2-7; no clear D. This CDR3 spans 13 amino acids. V gave up 2 bases and J gave up 7 bases, with 12 bases separating them. CDR1 and CDR2 (germline): MDHEN, SYDVKM. In DNA form, the CDR3 reads TGTGCCAGCAGTTTAATGCCGAGAAGGGAGCAGTACTTC. Protein product: CASSLMPRREQYF.

This clonotype has a handful of counts. V and J are TRBV5-4 and TRBJ2-7, with D tentatively TRBD1 or TRBD2 (5 bases each). This CDR3 has 14 amino acids. Deletions cut 4 bases from V and 0 bases from J, with 11 bases between. Germline loops: CDR1 SGHNT, CDR2 YYREEE (reference sequence). The CDR3 protein is CASSRGDSSYEQYF. CDR3 bases: TGTGCCAGCAGCCGAGGGGATAGCTCCTACGAGCAGTACTTC.

The chain employs TRBV7-3 and TRBJ2-7, with D maybe TRBD1 (6 bases). The V end lost 2 bases, the J end lost 3 bases, and 14 bases lay between the germline ends. This CDR3 contains 15 residues. CDR1 is SGHTA, CDR2 FQGTGA, per germline. The CDR3 reads CASSLVGAFYYEQYF. CDR3 nucleotide sequence: TGTGCCAGCAGCTTAGTGGGGGCCTTTTACTACGAGCAGTACTTC. The whole variable domain, remainder taken from reference TRBV7-3 and TRBJ2-7, is GAGVSQTPSNKVTEKGKYVELRCDPISGHTALYWYRQSLGQGPEFLIYFQGTGAADDSGLPNDRFFAVRPEGSVSTLKIQRTERGDSAVYLCASSLVGAFYYEQYFGPGTRLTVT.

On this clonotype itself: At one end, the junction sequence differs from germline, possibly due to a read error. This chain uses TRBV7-6 with TRBJ1-5; tentatively, D is TRBD1 (6 bases). Germline values: CDR1 SGHVS, CDR2 FNYEAQ. CDR3 length: 15 amino acids. The CDR3 loop reads CASSLGVGANPPQHF. CDR3 nucleotides: TGTGCCAGCAGCTTAGGAGTGGGGGCGAATCCGCCCCAGCATTTT.

This clonotype was seen a handful of times. V gene TRBV7-9 combines with J gene TRBJ2-6; D is unresolved. Trimming removed 1 base at V and 0 bases at J, with 7 bases between. CDR1 is SEHNR and CDR2 is FQNEAQ in the germline V gene (reference sequence). This CDR3 has 16 amino acids. The CDR3 nucleotides are TGTGCCAGCAGCTTAGTCGGAAACTCTGGGGCCAACGTCCTGACTTTC. Amino acids: CASSLVGNSGANVLTF.

The table lists this clonotype with a few counts. Compared with germline, one end of the junction differs, possibly owing to a read error. V gene TRBV28 combines with J gene TRBJ1-6; D ambiguous. Germline V CDR1 and CDR2: MDHEN, SYDVKM. The CDR3 sequence is 15 residues long. The CDR3 coding sequence is TGTGCCAGCCTCCCGCCGAGCTCCTATAATTCACCCCTCGACTTT. Its protein is CASLPPSSYNSPLDF.

This clonotype was found a few times. The genes are TRBV28 and TRBJ1-6; D is unresolved. Trimming cost V 3 bases and J 0 bases, with 9 bases left between them. From germline, CDR1 is MDHEN and CDR2 SYDVKM. The CDR3 runs 16 residues. The CDR3 region has the DNA TGTGCCAGCAGTTTGGGGAAAACCTCCTATAATTCACCCCTCCACTTT. It yields the protein CASSLGKTSYNSPLHF.

For this clonotype: A read error may account for a junction end that differs from germline. The rearrangement uses TRBV20-1 and TRBJ2-6; possibly TRBD1 or TRBD2 for D (5 bases each). Germline V gene data show CDR1 as DFQATT and CDR2 as SNEGSKA (reference sequence). CDR3 length: 17 amino acids. CDR3 bases: TGCGGTGCCGTGGTCGCCCTCCTGGACTCTGGGGCCGACGTCCTGACTTTC. Translating gives CGAVVALLDSGADVLTF.

This clonotype showed up just a few times. The gene calls are TRBV20-1 and TRBJ2-5, with a tentative D call TRBD2 (5 bases). V lost 3 bases and J lost 5, with 13 bases in between. The CDR3 sequence is 13 residues long. Germline loops: CDR1 DFQATT, CDR2 SNEGSKA (reference sequence). CDR3 amino acids: CSARQLVLETQYF. DNA for the CDR3: TGCAGTGCTAGGCAACTAGTCCTTGAGACCCAGTACTTC.

The chain is built from TRBV14 and TRBJ2-7, with D unresolved. Germline V gene lookup returns CDR1 SGHDN and CDR2 FVKESK. Deletions cut 0 bases from V and 6 bases from J, with 9 bases between. The CDR3 is 13 amino acids. The chain's CDR3 is CASSQDFGVEQYF. The DNA of the CDR3 is TGTGCCAGCAGCCAAGACTTTGGGGTCGAGCAGTACTTC.

This clonotype showed up many times. The chain links TRBV19 to TRBJ2-3, with D tentatively TRBD1 (6 bases). Germline CDR1 LNHDA, CDR2 SQIVND (reference sequence). V lost 4 bases, J lost 4 bases, and 15 bases lay in between. The CDR3 has 15 amino acids. The CDR3 spells CASSTGQRTPDTQYF. The DNA for the CDR3 is TGTGCCAGTAGTACGGGACAACGAACCCCAGATACGCAGTATTTT.

Only one count was recorded for this clonotype. A much larger clone lies a single base off, so this may be a read error. The chain uses TRBV7-2 and TRBJ1-1; D gene uncertain. The CDR3 is 11 residues long. Germline-derived CDR1 and CDR2 are SGHTA and FQGNSA. CDR3 loop: CASSLITKAFF. The CDR3 nucleotides read TGTGCCAGCAGCTTAATCACTAAAGCTTTCTTT. The full variable domain, its missing parts supplied by reference TRBV7-2 and TRBJ1-1, is GAGVSQSPSNKVTEKGKDVELRCDPISGHTALYWYRQSLGQGLEFLIYFQGNSAPDKSGLPSDRFSAERTGGSVSTLTIQRTQQEDSAVYLCASSLITKAFFGQGTRLTVV.

This clonotype was recorded a few times. The DNA of the CDR3 is TGTGCCAGCAGTCCATCCTTGGGGGAAGGATTCACAGATACGCAGTATTTT. This translates into CASSPSLGEGFTDTQYF. The chain carries TRBV6-2 or TRBV6-3 and TRBJ2-3, with D possibly being TRBD1 or TRBD2 (5 bases each). V was clipped by 5 bases and J by 2 bases, with 20 bases between them. Looked up from germline, CDR1 is MNHEY and CDR2 is SVGEGT. This CDR3 region has 17 residues.

There are a few counts of this clonotype. V and J are TRBV5-1 and TRBJ1-1, with a weak D call TRBD1 (5 bases). The CDR3 has 17 amino acids. The germline V and J ends were trimmed by 0 bases and 1 base, with 16 bases remaining between them. Germline CDR1 reads SGHRS; CDR2 reads YFSETQ. The DNA for the CDR3 is TGCGCCAGCAGCTTGGATCAGGGTTACCTATCGAACACTGAAGCTTTCTTT. It yields the protein CASSLDQGYLSNTEAFF. The full variable domain, with the rest looked up from reference TRBV5-1 and TRBJ1-1, is KAGVTQTPRYLIKTRGQQVTLSCSPISGHRSVSWYQQTPGQGLQFLFEYFSETQRNKGNFPGRFSGRQFSNSRSEMNVSTLELGDSALYLCASSLDQGYLSNTEAFFGQGTRLTVV.

The table lists this clonotype with many counts. The chain joins TRBV7-2 to TRBJ2-5; D gene ambiguous. V lost 2 bases, J lost 1 base, and 8 bases lay in between. CDR3 length: 14 residues. Germline V lookup: CDR1 SGHTA, CDR2 FQGNSA. The chain's CDR3 is CASSLLGIQETQYF. Written as DNA, the CDR3 is TGTGCCAGCAGCTTACTGGGGATCCAAGAGACCCAGTACTTC.

This clonotype appeared once. The junction shows a germline mismatch at one end, possibly a read error. The V call is TRBV19, the J call TRBJ2-7; D is undetermined. From germline, CDR1 is LNHDA and CDR2 SQIVND (reference sequence). The length of the CDR3 is 14 residues. Here the CDR3 reads CASCIDGSTYEQYF. The CDR3 DNA sequence: TGTGCCAGTTGTATAGACGGCAGCACCTACGAGCAGTACTTC.

Remarks on this clonotype: Mismatch with germline at one junction end may stem from a read error. The gene calls are TRBV25-1 and TRBJ1-1; a possible D gene is TRBD1 (5 bases). The germline V gene has CDR1 MGHDK and CDR2 SYGVNS. The CDR3 totals 15 residues. CDR3 region: CASSEGGGTNTGAFF. For the CDR3, the DNA is TGTGCCAGCAGTGAGGGGGGGGGTACCAACACTGGAGCTTTCTTT.

This clonotype was detected many times. V usage is TRBV29-1 and J usage is TRBJ2-5, with D unresolved. The CDR3 loop spans 15 amino acids. Germline lookup yields CDR1 SQVTM and CDR2 ANQGSEA. Trimming left V 3 bases short and J 3 bases short, with 17 bases between. This CDR3 reads CSVDGILLGKETQYF. The CDR3 DNA reads TGCAGCGTTGATGGGATCCTATTGGGAAAAGAGACCCAGTACTTC.